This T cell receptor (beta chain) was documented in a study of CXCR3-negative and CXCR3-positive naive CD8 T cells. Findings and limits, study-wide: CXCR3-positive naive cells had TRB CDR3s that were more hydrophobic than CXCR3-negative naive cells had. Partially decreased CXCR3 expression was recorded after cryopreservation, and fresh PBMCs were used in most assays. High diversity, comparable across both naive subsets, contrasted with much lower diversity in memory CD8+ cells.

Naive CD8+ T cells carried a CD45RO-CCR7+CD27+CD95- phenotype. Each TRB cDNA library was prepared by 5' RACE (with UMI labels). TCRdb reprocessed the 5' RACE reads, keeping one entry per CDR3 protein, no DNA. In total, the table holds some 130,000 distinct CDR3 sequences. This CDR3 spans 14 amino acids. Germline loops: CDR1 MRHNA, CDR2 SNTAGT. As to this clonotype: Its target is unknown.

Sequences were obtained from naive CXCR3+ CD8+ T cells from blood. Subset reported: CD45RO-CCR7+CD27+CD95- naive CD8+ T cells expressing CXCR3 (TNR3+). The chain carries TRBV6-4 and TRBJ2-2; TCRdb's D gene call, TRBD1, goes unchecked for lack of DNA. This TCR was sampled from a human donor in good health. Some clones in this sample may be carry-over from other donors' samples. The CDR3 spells CASSDSTGAGELFF.